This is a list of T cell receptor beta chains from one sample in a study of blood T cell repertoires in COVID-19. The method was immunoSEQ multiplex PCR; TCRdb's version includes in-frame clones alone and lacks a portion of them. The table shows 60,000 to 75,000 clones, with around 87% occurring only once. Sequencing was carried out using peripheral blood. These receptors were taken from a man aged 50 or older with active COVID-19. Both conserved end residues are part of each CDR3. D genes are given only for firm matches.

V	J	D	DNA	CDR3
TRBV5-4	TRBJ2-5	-	TGTGCCAGCAGCTTGGCCGTAGGGCAGGGCCAAGAGACCCAGTACTTC	CASSLAVGQGQETQYF
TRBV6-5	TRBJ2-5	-	TGTGCCAGCAAAGCCCAAGAGACCCAGTACTTC	CASKAQETQYF
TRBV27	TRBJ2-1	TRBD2	TGTGCCAGCAGTACCAGCGCTATTGGGAGGGCCGGTGAGCAGTTCTTC	CASSTSAIGRAGEQFF
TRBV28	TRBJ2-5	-	TGTGCCAGCAGTTTCCAGCGGACTGAGACCCAGTACTTC	CASSFQRTETQYF
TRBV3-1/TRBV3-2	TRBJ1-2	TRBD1	TGTGCCAGCAGCCGGACAGGGGTTAACTATGGCTACACCTTC	CASSRTGVNYGYTF
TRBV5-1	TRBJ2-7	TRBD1	TGCGCCAGCAGCCCTGACAGGGGGCTTTACGAGCAGTACTTC	CASSPDRGLYEQYF
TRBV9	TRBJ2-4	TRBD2	TGTGCCAGCAGCGGAGAGGGTTTAGGGACTAGCGGGACAAATTTGGACTTC	CASSGEGLGTSGTNLDF
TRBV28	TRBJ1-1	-	TGTGCCAGCAGTTTCACGGGGAACACTGAAGCTTTCTTT	CASSFTGNTEAFF
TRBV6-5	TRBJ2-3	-	TGTGCGGCCGGATTAGGCGGGGCCACAGATACGCAGTATTTT	CAAGLGGATDTQYF
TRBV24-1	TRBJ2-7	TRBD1	TGTGCCACCAGTGTACTCTCCGGGACAGGAACCTACGAGCAGTACTTC	CATSVLSGTGTYEQYF
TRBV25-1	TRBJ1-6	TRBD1	TGTGCCAGCAGTCCGACAGGGGCGGATTCACCCCTCCACTTT	CASSPTGADSPLHF
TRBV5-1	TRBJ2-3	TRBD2	TGCGCCAGCAGACCGACTAGCGGGAGTGGTACAGATACGCAGTATTTT	CASRPTSGSGTDTQYF
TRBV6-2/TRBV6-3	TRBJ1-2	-	TGTGCCAGCAGTTCGGGGGGTTACGGCTACACCTTC	CASSSGGYGYTF
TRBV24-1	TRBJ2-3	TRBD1	TGTGCCACCAGCCCCCCCGGACAGGGGCGCACAGATACGCAGTATTTT	CATSPPGQGRTDTQYF